This paragraph reports one TCR beta chain. The data derive from a study of cytomegalovirus exposure and HLA in healthy donors. Use of 60 Vbeta and 13 Jbeta primers characterized the PCR. Data came from immunoSEQ multiplex PCR; TCRdb stores just in-frame clones and leaves some out. The data include fewer than 150,000 clones; the top ten clones carry 2% to 3%. This TCR was recovered from a man between 40 and 49 years old in good health and CMV-seronegative. The material sequenced was PBMCs.

The CDR3: CASSLARAGVTDTQYF. CDR3 nucleotides: TGTGCCAGCAGCTTAGCGCGGGCGGGGGTCACAGATACGCAGTATTTT. The chain carries TRBV7-2 and TRBJ2-3, with 7 nucleotides matching TRBD2. CDR1 and CDR2 from the germline V gene are SGHTA and FQGNSA. The CDR3 loop spans 16 amino acids. Trimming cost V 0 bases and J 2 bases; bases outside gene matches: 5.